This entry lists 20 T cell receptor beta chains sequenced from one sample in a study of graft-versus-host responses after intestinal transplantation. These TCRs' antigens remain unknown. The protocol was immunoSEQ multiplex PCR, while the TCRdb copy is restricted to in-frame clones and leaves out a portion. The sample records about 130,000 clones, around nine tenths being singletons. The specimen comprised unstimulated CD4+ T cells sorted from spleen or lymph node cells, sampled before intestinal transplant. The source of these receptors is a human donor who received an intestinal transplant.

The chain joins TRBV7-9 to TRBJ1-4, with D perhaps matching TRBD1 (6 bases). The germline CDR1 and CDR2 sequences are SEHNR and FQNEAQ (reference sequence). The CDR3 totals 14 residues. Between the trimmed V and J ends, which lost 5 bases and 8 bases, there was a span of 15 bases. The CDR3 reads CASSPVGAGEKLFF. In nucleotides, the CDR3 is TGTGCCAGCAGCCCCGTGGGGGCGGGGGAAAAACTGTTTTTT. Based on the CDR3 plus reference TRBV7-9 and TRBJ1-4, the full variable domain is DTGVSQNPRHKITKRGQNVTFRCDPISEHNRLYWYRQTLGQGPEFLTYFQNEAQLEKSRLLSDRFSAERPKGSFSTLEIQRTEQGDSAMYLCASSPVGAGEKLFFGSGTQLSVL.

The chain recombines TRBV19 with TRBJ2-5; TRBD2 might be the D (7 bases). The germline gives CDR1 LNHDA, CDR2 SQIVND (reference sequence). The length of the CDR3 is 15 residues. V was cut by 6 bases and J by 4 bases, with 18 bases left in between. In nucleotides, the CDR3 is TGTGCCAGTAGGACATCATTAAGGGGGGGAGAGACCCAGTACTTC. As protein: CASRTSLRGGETQYF.

This CDR3 is CASSLVGLEQYF. The CDR3 nucleotides are TGTGCCAGCAGTTTAGTGGGGCTCGAGCAGTACTTC. J is TRBJ2-5 and V is TRBV28; perhaps TRBD1 as D (5 bases). The J call may not be correct, given that the DNA end is closer to TRBJ2-7. This CDR3 has 12 residues. In germline, CDR1 is MDHEN, CDR2 SYDVKM.

V gene TRBV7-2 combines with J gene TRBJ1-2; TRBD1 aligns across 7 bases. Germline CDR1 SGHTA, CDR2 FQGNSA. J lost 1 base, V lost 5 bases, and 4 bases had no gene match. The CDR3 extends over 14 amino acids. The CDR3 DNA reads as TGTGCCAGCAGCCCCAGGGGGTATAACTATGGCTACACCTTC. It specifies CASSPRGYNYGYTF.

CDR3 nucleotide sequence: TGTGCCAGCAGTTACTCGACAGGGAGTCAGCCCCAGCATTTT. It encodes CASSYSTGSQPQHF. The chain is built from TRBV6-5 and TRBJ1-5, with 7 bases matching TRBD1. The germline gives CDR1 MNHEY, CDR2 SVGAGI. The CDR3 contains 14 residues. V dropped 0 bases and J dropped 6; count of bases not matched to a gene: 2.

This sequence joins TRBV19 and TRBJ1-1; D remains ambiguous. Germline V gene lookup returns CDR1 LNHDA and CDR2 SQIVND (reference sequence). V was pared by 4 bases and J by 0 bases, with 9 bases between. The CDR3 is 14 residues long. Here the CDR3 reads CASSTSTMNTEAFF. CDR3 sequence (DNA): TGTGCCAGTAGTACGAGCACGATGAACACTGAAGCTTTCTTT. Full variable domain (remainder filled in from reference TRBV19 and TRBJ1-1): DGGITQSPKYLFRKEGQNVTLSCEQNLNHDAMYWYRQDPGQGLRLIYYSQIVNDFQKGDIAEGYSVSREKKESFPLTVTSAQKNPTAFYLCASSTSTMNTEAFFGQGTRLTVV.

The gene calls are TRBV7-9 and TRBJ1-2, with a weak D call TRBD1 (6 bases). CDR3 size: 14 residues. Looked up from germline, CDR1 is SEHNR and CDR2 is FQNEAQ (reference sequence). V lost 1 base and J lost 8, with 14 bases in between. Here the CDR3 DNA reads TGTGCCAGCAGCTTAGACAGGGTTGTGACCGGCTACACCTTC. Its protein product is CASSLDRVVTGYTF.

The chain uses TRBV10-3 and TRBJ2-7; TRBD1 matches at 8 bases. The V and J ends lost 6 bases and 5 bases, in that order; junction bases with no gene match: 3. Looked up from germline, CDR1 is ENHRY and CDR2 is SYGVKD. CDR3 length equals 12 residues. CDR3 coding DNA: TGTGCCATCAGGGACAGGGAAGACGAGCAGTACTTC. It is translated as CAIRDREDEQYF.

The J gene is TRBJ2-7, the V gene TRBV11-3; weak D call: TRBD1 (6 bases). Deletions cut 0 bases from V and 5 bases from J, with 11 bases between. This CDR3 region has 14 residues. Germline CDR1 and CDR2: SGHNT and YENEEA. The CDR3 DNA sequence: TGTGCCAGCAGCTTAGAAGGGGGTTCCCACGAGCAGTACTTC. This translates into CASSLEGGSHEQYF.

The genes are TRBV6-6 and TRBJ2-1; D could derive from TRBD1 or TRBD2 (5 bases each). Trimming cost V 2 bases and J 7 bases, with 18 bases left between them. Germline CDR1 reads MNHNY; CDR2 reads SVGAGI (reference sequence). There are 16 residues in the CDR3. The DNA for the CDR3 is TGTGCCAGCAGTTACCCTTTTGGGGGAAATGGGAATGAGCAGTTCTTC. This gives the protein CASSYPFGGNGNEQFF.

The chain has TRBV21-1 and TRBJ2-1; TRBD2, as called in the table, went unchecked against the DNA. TRBV21-1 represents a pseudogene. This CDR3 is built from 12 residues. CDR3 coding DNA: TGTGCCAGCAGCACGAGGAGTGAGGAGCAGTTCTTC. This codes for CASSTRSEEQFF.

V usage is TRBV11-2 and J usage is TRBJ1-2, with a weak D call TRBD1 (5 bases). Germline values: CDR1 SGHAT, CDR2 FQNNGV. CDR3 length: 13 residues. With 3 bases removed from V and 2 bases from J, the gap between germline ends came to 7 bases. CDR3 in amino acids: CASSFQGNYGYTF. The CDR3 nucleotides are TGTGCCAGCAGCTTTCAGGGAAACTATGGCTACACCTTC.

The chain employs TRBV15 and TRBJ2-1; D is ambiguous. V lost 0 bases to trimming and J lost 11 bases, with 5 bases between them. The CDR3 is made up of 11 amino acids. The germline V gene has CDR1 LNHNV and CDR2 YYDKDF (reference sequence). CDR3 sequence (DNA): TGTGCCACCAGCAGAGACTTTCAGCAGTTCTTC. Amino acid sequence: CATSRDFQQFF.

This chain links TRBV7-6 with TRBJ2-2, with D perhaps being TRBD1 or TRBD2 (5 bases each). The V end lost 1 base, the J end lost 4 bases, and 10 bases lay between the germline ends. This CDR3 contains 15 residues. Germline CDR1 SGHVS, CDR2 FNYEAQ. The CDR3 DNA reads as TGTGCCAGCAGCTTAGTGAGGGGAAGCACCGGGGAGCTGTTTTTT. Protein product: CASSLVRGSTGELFF.

The V gene is TRBV5-6, the J gene TRBJ2-7, with 12 nucleotides matching TRBD2. J gave up 7 bases and V 0 bases, and 2 bases lay outside the gene matches. Germline V gene sequence: CDR1 SGHDT, CDR2 YYEEEE. CDR3 length equals 14 residues. The CDR3 region has the DNA TGTGCCAGCAGCTTGGGGCTAGCGGGAGGGGAGCAGTACTTC. It specifies CASSLGLAGGEQYF.

The V and J genes are TRBV28 and TRBJ2-3; 11 positions match TRBD2. The CDR3 length is 17 residues. CDR1 and CDR2 (germline): MDHEN, SYDVKM. V gave up 6 bases and J gave up 5 bases; unmatched junction bases: 13. The CDR3 DNA reads as TGTGCCAGCAGCCAAGCAAAACTAGGGACTAGCGGAGATACGCAGTATTTT. Its protein is CASSQAKLGTSGDTQYF.

The chain links TRBV7-9 to TRBJ2-1, with D tentatively TRBD1 (5 bases). Looked up from germline, CDR1 is SEHNR and CDR2 is FQNEAQ (reference sequence). V dropped 6 bases and J dropped 0 bases, with 21 bases sitting between them. The CDR3 contains 18 residues. The CDR3 region is CASSPTRRFRGSYNEQFF. The DNA of the CDR3 is TGTGCCAGCAGTCCTACCCGCCGATTTAGGGGCTCCTACAATGAGCAGTTCTTC.

The chain recombines TRBV6-1 with TRBJ1-3, with 9 nucleotides matching TRBD1. V trimming: 4 bases; J trimming: 0 bases; junction bases outside the gene matches: 10. Germline loops: CDR1 MNHNS, CDR2 SASEGT. This CDR3 has 18 residues. For the CDR3, the DNA is TGTGCCAGCAGTGGACCGGGACAGGGTTTCGGCTCTGGAAACACCATATATTTT. Its translation is CASSGPGQGFGSGNTIYF.

This chain uses TRBV7-8 with TRBJ1-3; D is unresolved. V lost 1 base to trimming and J lost 2 bases, with 9 bases between them. This CDR3 has 15 amino acids. Germline values: CDR1 SGHVS, CDR2 FQNEAQ. Here the CDR3 reads CASSLVGSAGNTIYF. The CDR3 nucleotides are TGTGCCAGCAGCTTAGTCGGGAGCGCTGGAAACACCATATATTTT.

The chain combines TRBV27 with TRBJ2-3; 8 bases fit TRBD1. With 8 bases clipped from V and 0 bases from J, the junction kept 7 bases outside the gene matches. Per germline, CDR1 MNHEY and CDR2 SMNVEV (reference sequence). This CDR3 comprises 15 residues. The CDR3 DNA is TGTGCCAGCCAAGACAGGGGCCTTAGCACAGATACGCAGTATTTT. Translated: CASQDRGLSTDTQYF.